Shown below are 16 T cell receptor beta chains from a single sample sequenced in a study of blood T cell repertoires in COVID-19. Produced via immunoSEQ multiplex PCR; TCRdb's table is partial and in-frame only. The table records around 230,000 clones, around 86% of them present only once. The source material was peripheral blood. The receptor set was obtained from an older woman with active or convalescent COVID-19.

There are a few counts of this clone. V usage is TRBV5-1 and J usage is TRBJ1-1; D is ambiguous. Trimming stripped 2 bases from V and 5 bases from J, with 10 bases between. This CDR3 comprises 13 residues. Per germline, CDR1 SGHRS and CDR2 YFSETQ. The CDR3 here is CASSFEGKTEAFF. DNA for the CDR3: TGCGCCAGCAGCTTTGAGGGAAAGACTGAAGCTTTCTTT. The entire variable domain, with the rest obtained from reference TRBV5-1 and TRBJ1-1, is as follows: KAGVTQTPRYLIKTRGQQVTLSCSPISGHRSVSWYQQTPGQGLQFLFEYFSETQRNKGNFPGRFSGRQFSNSRSEMNVSTLELGDSALYLCASSFEGKTEAFFGQGTRLTVV.

The chain uses TRBV7-9 and TRBJ2-3, with 11 bases identical to TRBD1. The germline CDR1 and CDR2 sequences are SEHNR and FQNEAQ (reference sequence). After removal of 5 bases from V and 3 bases from J, the junction contained 7 bases not matched to a gene. The CDR3 has 16 amino acids. The CDR3 DNA reads as TGTGCCAGCAGCCCCTACCGGGACAGGGGGACAGATACGCAGTATTTT. Translating it yields CASSPYRDRGTDTQYF.

In DNA form, the CDR3 reads TGCGCCAGCAGTCGTAATACAGGTTTACAAGACCCCTGCAATCAGCCCCAGCATTTT. Its protein is CASSRNTGLQDPCNQPQHF. V gene TRBV23-1 combines with J gene TRBJ1-5; weak D call: TRBD1 (5 bases). TRBV23-1 is recorded as an ORF, its role being uncertain. V lost 4 bases to trimming and J lost 2 bases, with 24 bases between them. This CDR3 contains 19 residues.

V is TRBV2 and J is TRBJ1-6, with D possibly TRBD1 on 5 matching bases. This CDR3 contains 13 residues. Trimming removed 8 bases from V and 8 bases from J, with 13 bases in between. The germline CDR1 and CDR2 sequences are SNHLY and FYNNEI. The CDR3 nucleotides read TGTGCCAGCGGGCAGGGCAGAGATTCACCCCTCCACTTT. Residues: CASGQGRDSPLHF.

V usage is TRBV14 and J usage is TRBJ1-1, with 7 bases identical to TRBD1. CDR1 is SGHDN, CDR2 FVKESK, per germline. The CDR3 is 14 residues long. V lost 4 bases, J lost 1 base, and 3 bases stayed unmatched. DNA for the CDR3: TGTGCCAGCAGCCCACAGGGGTGGAACACTGAAGCTTTCTTT. Its translation is CASSPQGWNTEAFF.

The V and J genes are TRBV9 and TRBJ2-2; 8 positions agree with TRBD2. CDR1 is SGDLS and CDR2 is YYNGEE in the germline V gene. The CDR3 loop spans 17 amino acids. V shed 3 bases and J 5 bases; nucleotides not matched to a gene: 12. The CDR3 DNA follows: TGTGCCAGCAGCGCGAGCGGGAGAGGACCTTTGACCGGGGAGCTGTTTTTT. Protein sequence: CASSASGRGPLTGELFF.

The V gene is TRBV11-2, the J gene TRBJ1-5; D unclear. The CDR3 spans 15 residues. Germline assignment: CDR1 SGHAT and CDR2 FQNNGV. Trimming shortened V by 5 bases and J by 3 bases, and 14 bases separated the two germline ends. CDR3 coding DNA: TGTGCCAGCAGCCTAGGCCCCAGTAACAATCAGCCCCAGCATTTT. Translation gives CASSLGPSNNQPQHF. The entire variable domain, with the rest obtained from reference TRBV11-2 and TRBJ1-5, is as follows: EAGVAQSPRYKIIEKRQSVAFWCNPISGHATLYWYQQILGQGPKLLIQFQNNGVVDDSQLPKDRFSAERLKGVDSTLKIQPAKLEDSAVYLCASSLGPSNNQPQHFGDGTRLSIL.

This chain uses TRBV10-3 with TRBJ2-1; 12 nucleotides match TRBD2. The V gene's germline CDR1 is ENHRY and CDR2 SYGVKD. Trimming took 10 bases from V and 6 from J; bases not matched to a gene: 4. This CDR3 is 13 amino acids long. The CDR3 coding sequence is TGTGCCACGCTAGCGGGGGGGATCAATGAGCAGTTCTTC. This sequence encodes CATLAGGINEQFF.

A single count supports this clone. This chain uses TRBV9 with TRBJ1-4; 7 bases agree with TRBD1. The V segment lost 2 bases and the J segment 13 bases; nucleotides outside the gene matches: 8. Germline V gene lookup returns CDR1 SGDLS and CDR2 YYNGEE. The CDR3 extends over 13 amino acids. The CDR3 coding sequence is TGTGCCAGCAGCGTCGGGGACAGTAAACTACTGTTTTTT. Its translation is CASSVGDSKLLFF.

To note about this clone: The sample has other DNA sequences that encode this CDR3 too. The chain joins TRBV9 to TRBJ2-1, with TRBD2 matching over 8 bases. J lost 2 bases, V lost 0 bases, and 1 base had no gene match. CDR1 SGDLS and CDR2 YYNGEE come from the germline V gene. This CDR3 region has 15 residues. The CDR3 sequence is CASSVDGGAYNEQFF. For the CDR3, the DNA is TGTGCCAGCAGCGTAGACGGGGGGGCCTACAATGAGCAGTTCTTC.

The chain has TRBV24-1 and TRBJ1-5, with D perhaps matching TRBD1 (5 bases). Per the germline V gene, CDR1 is KGHDR and CDR2 is SFDVKD. Deletions cut 4 bases from V and 3 bases from J, with 15 bases between. The CDR3 length is 16 residues. The CDR3 here is CATSEGPDFNNQPQHF. The DNA of the CDR3 is TGTGCCACCAGTGAGGGGCCAGACTTTAACAATCAGCCCCAGCATTTT.

The gene calls are TRBV14 and TRBJ1-2; TRBD1 is a possible D gene (5 bases). The CDR3 runs 15 residues. CDR1 is SGHDN, CDR2 FVKESK, per germline. Deletions cut 0 bases from V and 8 bases from J, with 16 bases between. CDR3 protein: CASSQDRGRVRGYTF. The CDR3 coding sequence is TGTGCCAGCAGCCAAGATCGCGGCAGGGTGAGGGGCTACACCTTC. Full variable domain (rest looked up from reference TRBV14 and TRBJ1-2): EAGVTQFPSHSVIEKGQTVTLRCDPISGHDNLYWYRRVMGKEIKFLLHFVKESKQDESGMPNNRFLAERTGGTYSTLKVQPAELEDSGVYFCASSQDRGRVRGYTFGSGTRLTVV.

The chain links TRBV6-2 or TRBV6-3 to TRBJ1-1, with D perhaps matching TRBD1 (5 bases). This CDR3 contains 14 residues. In germline, CDR1 is MNHEY, CDR2 SVGEGT. V shed 4 bases and J shed 1 base, with 10 bases lying between them. For the CDR3, the DNA is TGTGCCAGCAGTTCGGACGGGGGGAACACTGAAGCTTTCTTT. It is translated as CASSSDGGNTEAFF.

This clone was seen only a few times. The CDR3: CASRPTGGGGYTF. For the CDR3, the DNA is TGTGCCAGCAGGCCGACAGGGGGTGGTGGCTACACCTTC. V and J are TRBV27 and TRBJ1-2, with 9 bases aligning to TRBD1. CDR3 size: 13 residues. Germline V gene sequence: CDR1 MNHEY, CDR2 SMNVEV (reference sequence). V was pared by 6 bases and J by 7 bases, with 6 bases of the junction left unmatched.

This rearrangement joins TRBV29-1 to TRBJ1-4; possibly TRBD1 for D (5 bases). The V end lost 5 bases, the J end lost 7 bases, and 11 bases lay between the germline ends. CDR1 is SQVTM, CDR2 ANQGSEA, per germline. This CDR3 contains 12 residues. DNA for the CDR3: TGCAGCGTTCGGGGGAAGGGTGAAAAACTGTTTTTT. Translated, it gives CSVRGKGEKLFF.

The chain couples TRBV3-1 (or the pseudogene TRBV3-2) to TRBJ2-5; no reliable D call. Germline V gene lookup returns CDR1 LGHDT and CDR2 YNNKEL (reference sequence). This CDR3 region has 12 residues. The V end was cut by 2 bases, the J end by 2 bases, with 3 bases between. CDR3 in DNA: TGTGCCAGCAGCCAAATACAAGAGACCCAGTACTTC. Its protein is CASSQIQETQYF.